This entry features one T cell receptor beta chain sequence. V shed 4 bases, J shed 11 bases, and the junction held 12 bases outside the gene matches. This CDR3 has 15 amino acids. Germline values: CDR1 SGHNT, CDR2 YYREEE (reference sequence). The data were obtained in a study of blood T cell repertoires in COVID-19. Study context: PBMCs, B-cell-depleted T cells, or T cells were the source of the cDNA or gDNA that made up the material.

In the original processing: Reference gene primers were amplified, and this amplification served to estimate nucleated cell counts. Using immunoSEQ multiplex PCR, the repertoire was profiled, and TCRdb retains in-frame clones only, with some absent. Clone size and the V and J calls come from that table; the DNA yielded D and trimming. Among approximately 310,000 clones listed, more than 75% were seen once. The gene calls are TRBV5-4 and TRBJ2-1; 10 bases agree with TRBD1. This TCR came from a man aged 45-60 years with active or convalescent COVID-19. The source material was peripheral blood. The CDR3 nucleotides are TGTGCCAGCAGCCCCGATGGACAGGGGGGAAGGCAGCAGTTCTTC. Its translation: CASSPDGQGGRQQFF.